The next 15 T cell receptor beta chains were all read from a single sample in a study of cytomegalovirus exposure and HLA in healthy donors (dated by TCRdb to the late 2010s). Libraries were constructed by the immunoSEQ multiplex PCR assay. For the multiplex PCR, a mixture combining 60 forward primers for TCR Vbeta segments and 13 reverse primers for TCR Jbeta segments was used. The clones in this table, taken by TCRdb from immuneACCESS, are in-frame only. Not every clone is retained; where verified, under half of the shortfall comes from an unresolved V gene, and the cause of the rest is unknown. For this sample there are under 85,000 clones; 79% appear just once. The ten largest account for approximately 20% of the sample. Sequenced: PBMCs. All receptors come from a woman aged 40 to 50 in good health and CMV-seropositive.

The rearrangement links TRBV5-4 to TRBJ1-3; TRBD1 aligns across 12 bases. The CDR3 is made up of 16 amino acids. The trim removed 4 bases at V and 3 bases at J, leaving 5 bases unmatched. Germline V lookup: CDR1 SGHNT, CDR2 YYREEE (reference sequence). The CDR3 loop is CASSDRDRGLGNTIYF. CDR3 bases: TGTGCCAGCAGCGACCGGGACAGGGGGCTTGGAAACACCATATATTTT.

The chain employs TRBV5-1 and TRBJ2-1; D is possibly TRBD2 (5 bases). The CDR3 covers 17 residues. CDR1 and CDR2 from the germline V gene are SGHRS and YFSETQ. Trimming cost V 2 bases and J 4 bases, with 19 bases left between them. The CDR3 nucleotides read TGCGCCAGCAGCTTCCATGCCTCGGCGGGCGTTTACAATGAGCAGTTCTTC. It encodes CASSFHASAGVYNEQFF. The full variable domain, rest sourced from reference TRBV5-1 and TRBJ2-1, is KAGVTQTPRYLIKTRGQQVTLSCSPISGHRSVSWYQQTPGQGLQFLFEYFSETQRNKGNFPGRFSGRQFSNSRSEMNVSTLELGDSALYLCASSFHASAGVYNEQFFGPGTRLTVL.

V usage is TRBV6-4 and J usage is TRBJ2-3, with 7 bases aligning to TRBD2. The J segment lost 1 base and the V segment lost 4 bases, leaving 8 bases of the junction unmatched. CDR3 size: 16 residues. Germline lookup yields CDR1 MRHNA and CDR2 SNTAGT. The DNA for the CDR3 is TGTGCCAGCAGTGCTCTCGGGCTAGCGGGCACAGATACGCAGTATTTT. Protein sequence: CASSALGLAGTDTQYF.

V usage is TRBV11-1 and J usage is TRBJ1-4; the match to TRBD1 covers 11 bases. This CDR3 contains 16 residues. Germline CDR1 and CDR2: SGHAT and FQDESV (reference sequence). The junction had 9 bases not matched to a gene; V was cut back by 6 bases and J by 6 bases. CDR3 region: CASSSGTGGRDEKLFF. CDR3 nucleotide sequence: TGTGCCAGCAGTTCCGGGACAGGGGGAAGAGATGAAAAACTGTTTTTT.

This chain links TRBV4-2 with TRBJ2-7; 11 nucleotides agree with TRBD2. The CDR3 is 15 amino acids. Germline CDR1 LGHNA, CDR2 YNFKEQ. V shed 1 base, J shed 2 bases, and the junction held 1 base outside the gene matches. The CDR3 here is CASSQGLAGPYEQYF. The CDR3 nucleotides read TGTGCCAGCAGCCAAGGACTAGCGGGACCCTACGAGCAGTACTTC.

V usage is TRBV5-4 and J usage is TRBJ2-5; D gene unclear. V was pared by 2 bases and J by 5 bases, with 7 bases between. CDR3 length: 12 residues. Germline values: CDR1 SGHNT, CDR2 YYREEE (reference sequence). This chain's CDR3 is CASSLSRETQYF. The DNA of the CDR3 is TGTGCCAGCAGCTTAAGCCGGGAGACCCAGTACTTC.

The chain has TRBV7-6 and TRBJ1-4; D unclear. The germline gives CDR1 SGHVS, CDR2 FNYEAQ. This CDR3 is built from 13 residues. Trimming removed 1 base from V and 14 bases from J, with 14 bases in between. The CDR3 here is CASSLGPLERLFF. The CDR3 bases are TGTGCCAGCAGCTTAGGCCCTTTGGAGAGGCTGTTTTTT.

The chain is built from TRBV27 and TRBJ1-1, with D unresolved. From germline, CDR1 is MNHEY and CDR2 SMNVEV (reference sequence). V lost 3 bases, J lost 4 bases, and 12 bases lay in between. The CDR3 length is 14 residues. The CDR3 bases are TGTGCCAGCAGTTTTGGAGGGCCAATCACTGAAGCTTTCTTT. It yields the protein CASSFGGPITEAFF.

V usage is TRBV27 and J usage is TRBJ2-3; possibly TRBD1 for D (6 bases). There are 14 residues in the CDR3. Per germline, CDR1 MNHEY and CDR2 SMNVEV (reference sequence). Trimming shortened V by 5 bases and J by 4 bases, and 13 bases separated the two germline ends. CDR3 sequence reads: CASSLRQVADTQYF. In nucleotides, the CDR3 is TGTGCCAGCAGTCTACGACAGGTCGCAGATACGCAGTATTTT.

CDR3 DNA: TGTGCCAGCAGCCAAGGACAGTTTGAGCAGTTCTTC. Its protein product is CASSQGQFEQFF. The rearrangement uses TRBV7-8 and TRBJ2-1; D may be TRBD1 (6 bases). The CDR3 loop spans 12 amino acids. Trimming shortened V by 5 bases and J by 9 bases, and 11 bases separated the two germline ends. From germline, CDR1 is SGHVS and CDR2 FQNEAQ. Based on the CDR3 plus reference TRBV7-8 and TRBJ2-1, the full variable domain is GAGVSQSPRYKVAKRGQDVALRCDPISGHVSLFWYQQALGQGPEFLTYFQNEAQLDKSGLPSDRFFAERPEGSVSTLKIQRTQQEDSAVYLCASSQGQFEQFFGPGTRLTVL.

This rearrangement joins TRBV28 to TRBJ2-7, with TRBD1 matching over 8 bases. In germline, CDR1 is MDHEN, CDR2 SYDVKM. The CDR3 length is 15 residues. Trimming took 8 bases from V and 2 from J; bases not matched to a gene: 11. Written as DNA, the CDR3 is TGTGCCAGCGACTCCCGGGACAGGAGAACCTACGAGCAGTACTTC. This translates into CASDSRDRRTYEQYF.

The genes are TRBV5-5 and TRBJ1-6; tentatively, D is TRBD1 (6 bases). Trimming took off 4 bases at V and 6 bases at J, with 20 bases between the two ends. The CDR3 has 17 amino acids. The germline CDR1 and CDR2 sequences are SGHKS and YYEKEE (reference sequence). The CDR3 nucleotides read TGTGCCAGCAGCCGAGAGCCCCGGGGGGCAGGTAATTCACCCCTCCACTTT. It specifies CASSREPRGAGNSPLHF.

V and J are TRBV30 and TRBJ2-1; 9 bases are shared with TRBD2. The trim removed 0 bases at V and 0 bases at J, leaving 9 bases unmatched. The CDR3 covers 18 residues. Germline CDR1 reads GTSNPN; CDR2 reads SVGIG (reference sequence). In nucleotides, the CDR3 is TGTGCCTGGAGTGTACGAGGACTAGCGTTAAGCTCCTACAATGAGCAGTTCTTC. It codes for CAWSVRGLALSSYNEQFF.

CDR3 nucleotide sequence: TGTGCCAGTATAGTAGCCTCCTCCCGAGAGACCCAGTACTTC. Translation: CASIVASSRETQYF. The chain uses TRBV19 and TRBJ2-5, with D unresolved. Germline V gives CDR1 LNHDA, CDR2 SQIVND (reference sequence). This CDR3 comprises 14 residues. Trimming left V 7 bases short and J 4 bases short, with 16 bases between.

This chain connects TRBV6-4 to TRBJ2-3; 8 bases match TRBD1. CDR1 is MRHNA, CDR2 SNTAGT, per germline. The V segment lost 2 bases and the J segment 6 bases; nucleotides outside the gene matches: 4. The CDR3 is 14 amino acids. The CDR3 is CASSDGQGADTQYF. The CDR3, as DNA: TGTGCCAGCAGTGACGGTCAGGGGGCGGATACGCAGTATTTT.